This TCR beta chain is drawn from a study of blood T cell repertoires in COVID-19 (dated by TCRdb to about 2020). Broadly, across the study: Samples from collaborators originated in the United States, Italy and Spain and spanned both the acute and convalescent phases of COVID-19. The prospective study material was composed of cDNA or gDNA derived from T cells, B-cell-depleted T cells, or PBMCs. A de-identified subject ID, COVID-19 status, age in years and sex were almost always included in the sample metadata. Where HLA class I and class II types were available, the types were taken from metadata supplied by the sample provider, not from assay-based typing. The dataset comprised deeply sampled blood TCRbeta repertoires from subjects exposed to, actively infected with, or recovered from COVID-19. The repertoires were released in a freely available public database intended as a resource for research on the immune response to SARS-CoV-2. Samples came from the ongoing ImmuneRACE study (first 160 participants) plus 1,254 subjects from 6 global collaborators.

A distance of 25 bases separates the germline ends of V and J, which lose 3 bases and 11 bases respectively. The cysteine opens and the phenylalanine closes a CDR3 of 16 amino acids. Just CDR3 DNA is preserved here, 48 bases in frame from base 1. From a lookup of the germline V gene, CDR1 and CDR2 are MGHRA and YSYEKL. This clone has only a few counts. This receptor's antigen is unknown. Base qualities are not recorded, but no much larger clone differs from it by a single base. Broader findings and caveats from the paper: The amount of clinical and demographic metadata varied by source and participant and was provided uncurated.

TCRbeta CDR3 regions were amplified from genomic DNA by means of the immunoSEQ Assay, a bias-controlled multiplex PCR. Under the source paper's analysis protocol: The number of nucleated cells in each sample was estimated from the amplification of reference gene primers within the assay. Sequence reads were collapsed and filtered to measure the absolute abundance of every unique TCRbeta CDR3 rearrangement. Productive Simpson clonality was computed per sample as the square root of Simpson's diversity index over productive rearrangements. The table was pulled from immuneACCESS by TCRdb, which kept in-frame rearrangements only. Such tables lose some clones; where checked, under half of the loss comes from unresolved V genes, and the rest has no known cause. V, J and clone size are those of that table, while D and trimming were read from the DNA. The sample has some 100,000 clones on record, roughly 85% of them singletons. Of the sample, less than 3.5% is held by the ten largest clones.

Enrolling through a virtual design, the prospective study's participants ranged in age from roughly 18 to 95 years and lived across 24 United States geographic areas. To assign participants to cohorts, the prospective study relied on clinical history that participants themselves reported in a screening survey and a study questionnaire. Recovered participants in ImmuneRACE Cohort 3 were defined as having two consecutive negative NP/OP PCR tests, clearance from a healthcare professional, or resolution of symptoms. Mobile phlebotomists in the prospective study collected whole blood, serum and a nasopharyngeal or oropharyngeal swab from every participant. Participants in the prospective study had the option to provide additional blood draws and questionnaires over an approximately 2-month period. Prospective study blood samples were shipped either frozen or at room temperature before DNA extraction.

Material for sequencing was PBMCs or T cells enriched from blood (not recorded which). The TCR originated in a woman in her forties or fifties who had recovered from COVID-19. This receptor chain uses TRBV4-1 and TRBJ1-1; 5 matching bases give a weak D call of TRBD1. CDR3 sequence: CASSQGGRELALQAFF. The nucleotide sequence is TGCGCCAGCAGCCAGGGGGGGAGGGAATTGGCTCTGCAGGCTTTCTTT.